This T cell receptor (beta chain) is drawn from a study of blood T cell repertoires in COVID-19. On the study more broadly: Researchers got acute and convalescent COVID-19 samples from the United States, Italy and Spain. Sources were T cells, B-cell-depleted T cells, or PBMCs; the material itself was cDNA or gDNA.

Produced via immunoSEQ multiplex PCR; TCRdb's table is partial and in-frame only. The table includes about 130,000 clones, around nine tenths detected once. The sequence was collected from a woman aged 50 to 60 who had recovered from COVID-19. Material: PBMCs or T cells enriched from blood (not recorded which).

In nucleotides, the CDR3 is TGTGCCAGCAGCCAAGATATAGCGGGTTTTAAGGCTGAAGCTTTCTTT. This sequence encodes CASSQDIAGFKAEAFF. The chain recombines TRBV3-1 (or the pseudogene TRBV3-2) with TRBJ1-1; D unclear. CDR1 and CDR2 from the germline V gene are LGHDT and YNNKEL (reference sequence). CDR3 size: 16 residues. Trimming took off 0 bases at V and 6 bases at J, with 17 bases between the two ends.